The 27 T cell receptor beta chains in this list originate from one sample, sequenced in a study of vaccination and CD4 T cells after COVID-19. Their recognized antigens are unknown. Sequenced with the Oncomine TCR Beta short-read assay was DNA taken from cultured CD4+ T cells. From the PCR reads, TCRdb called clonotypes with MiXCR, one entry per CDR3 protein. The sample includes around 16,000 distinct CDR3 sequences, around half of them seen just once. Treatment of the sample: approximately 9-day PBMC culture with coronavirus spike peptide pools or control peptides (ViraFEST assay). Source material: CD4+ T cells from blood, cultured in vitro. Receptor source: a human donor who had recovered from COVID-19.

This chain joins TRBV6-1 and TRBJ2-1; 7 bases align to TRBD2. Trimming cost V 6 bases and J 10 bases; bases outside gene matches: 21. CDR3 size: 17 residues. Looked up from germline, CDR1 is MNHNS and CDR2 is SASEGT. The CDR3 coding sequence is TGTGCCAGCAGAACATCCCCCATCGCGGGAGCCATTAACGAGCAGTTCTTC. This sequence encodes CASRTSPIAGAINEQFF.

This chain joins TRBV6-2 or TRBV6-3 and TRBJ2-5; 10 bases match TRBD1. Germline-derived CDR1 and CDR2 are MNHEY and SVGEGT. The J segment lost 1 base and the V segment lost 2 bases, leaving 10 bases of the junction unmatched. The CDR3 extends over 18 amino acids. CDR3 amino acids: CASSYRRQGAFVQETQYF. CDR3 in DNA: TGTGCCAGCAGTTACAGGCGACAGGGGGCGTTCGTCCAAGAGACCCAGTACTTC.

The chain has TRBV18 and TRBJ1-1; 10 nucleotides line up with TRBD1. The CDR3 has 14 residues. CDR1 and CDR2 from the germline V gene are KGHSH and LQKENI. V lost 3 bases, J lost 5 bases, and 3 bases stayed unmatched. The CDR3 DNA reads TGTGCCAGCTCACCGACAGGGGGCTGGACTGAAGCTTTCTTT. Residues: CASSPTGGWTEAFF.

Regarding this clonotype: Germline and junction disagree at one end, which may indicate a read error. This chain connects TRBV20-1 to TRBJ2-7, with a tentative D call TRBD2 (7 bases). The CDR3 loop spans 15 amino acids. CDR1 is DFQATT, CDR2 SNEGSKA, per germline (reference sequence). In nucleotides, the CDR3 is TGCGGTGCTAGTGAGGGGGGGTCGGGCTCCTACGAGCAGTACTTC. Amino acids: CGASEGGSGSYEQYF.

This clonotype counts as medium-sized. The chain joins TRBV20-1 to TRBJ1-2; 7 nucleotides align to TRBD1. Germline-derived CDR1 and CDR2 are DFQATT and SNEGSKA (reference sequence). V shed 6 bases, J shed 4 bases, and the junction held 8 bases outside the gene matches. The CDR3 extends over 13 amino acids. The CDR3 DNA sequence: TGCAGTGCCAGCCGGGACAGCCTCTATGGCTACACCTTC. This translates into CSASRDSLYGYTF.

This sequence joins TRBV19 and TRBJ1-1; 8 bases line up with TRBD1. This CDR3 has 12 amino acids. V was pared by 8 bases and J by 11 bases, with 10 bases of the junction left unmatched. Germline loops: CDR1 LNHDA, CDR2 SQIVND (reference sequence). DNA for the CDR3: TGTGCCAGTTCCGGACAGGGACAGATTGCTTTCTTT. Its translation: CASSGQGQIAFF.

This clonotype was detected once. V gene TRBV6-1 combines with J gene TRBJ1-1; D not certain. The CDR3 has 13 amino acids. V lost 4 bases and J 4 bases, leaving 10 bases between the germline ends. Germline-derived CDR1 and CDR2 are MNHNS and SASEGT. For the CDR3, the DNA is TGTGCCAGCAGTGTAGACCTCCCCACTGAAGCTTTCTTT. Amino acids: CASSVDLPTEAFF.

The rearrangement joins TRBV12-3 or TRBV12-4 to TRBJ2-7; D may be TRBD2 (5 bases). The CDR3 is made up of 13 amino acids. Trimming took off 6 bases at V and 3 bases at J, with 12 bases between the two ends. DNA of the CDR3: TGTGCCAGCAGACTGGGGAGTAACTACGAGCAGTACTTC. This encodes CASRLGSNYEQYF.

This clonotype came up a few times. This sequence joins TRBV7-2 and TRBJ1-6; possible D gene TRBD1, 5 bases. The CDR3 runs 12 residues. Germline V gene lookup returns CDR1 SGHTA and CDR2 FQGNSA. The V end was cut by 3 bases, the J end by 10 bases, with 7 bases between. CDR3 sequence reads: CASSFQGSPLHF. CDR3 in DNA: TGTGCCAGCAGCTTTCAGGGATCACCCCTCCACTTT.

The J gene is TRBJ1-3, the V gene TRBV2, with a weak D call TRBD1 (5 bases). CDR3 length: 14 amino acids. Trimming took 3 bases from V and 2 from J, leaving 8 bases between them. CDR1 SNHLY and CDR2 FYNNEI come from the germline V gene. This chain's CDR3 is CASSDVGAGNTIYF. In DNA, the CDR3 is TGTGCCAGCAGTGATGTAGGGGCTGGAAACACCATATATTTT. Drawing the rest from reference TRBV2 and TRBJ1-3, the complete variable domain is EPEVTQTPSHQVTQMGQEVILRCVPISNHLYFYWYRQILGQKVEFLVSFYNNEISEKSEIFDDQFSVERPDGSNFTLKIRSTKLEDSAMYFCASSDVGAGNTIYFGEGSWLTVV.

The chain joins TRBV30 to TRBJ1-1; weak D call: TRBD1 (5 bases). The CDR3 loop spans 16 amino acids. Trimming removed 0 bases from V and 2 bases from J, with 16 bases in between. Germline-derived CDR1 and CDR2 are GTSNPN and SVGIG (reference sequence). The CDR3 is CAWSVLGRGFNTEAFF. The CDR3 DNA reads TGTGCCTGGAGTGTACTGGGGAGGGGCTTCAACACTGAAGCTTTCTTT.

The chain carries TRBV7-2 and TRBJ2-1, with 13 bases lining up with TRBD2. This CDR3 has 17 residues. V was clipped by 5 bases and J by 2 bases; unmatched bases: 6. CDR1 and CDR2 (germline): SGHTA, FQGNSA. The CDR3 region has the DNA TGTGCCAGCAGCCGAAGGGGGACTAGCGGGACCTACAATGAGCAGTTCTTC. Amino acids: CASSRRGTSGTYNEQFF.

This clonotype was seen a handful of times. The rearrangement links TRBV7-9 to TRBJ1-2; the D gene is possibly TRBD1 (5 bases). This CDR3 is built from 13 residues. Trimming pared 3 bases from V and 2 bases from J, leaving 7 bases between. Germline V gene lookup returns CDR1 SEHNR and CDR2 FQNEAQ (reference sequence). The CDR3 protein is CASSLTENYGYTF. CDR3 nucleotides: TGTGCCAGCAGCTTGACAGAAAACTATGGCTACACCTTC.

The J gene is TRBJ1-5, the V gene TRBV12-3 or TRBV12-4, with D unresolved. This CDR3 is 17 amino acids long. V lost 5 bases and J lost 0, with 17 bases in between. The CDR3 coding sequence is TGTGCCAGCAGTCTATCTCGCGGGGAAGATAGCAATCAGCCCCAGCATTTT. Amino acid sequence: CASSLSRGEDSNQPQHF.

J is TRBJ2-3 and V is TRBV7-6; D gene unclear. The germline V and J ends were trimmed by 4 bases and 0 bases, with 11 bases remaining between them. CDR1 is SGHVS and CDR2 is FNYEAQ in the germline V gene. CDR3 size: 15 residues. As DNA, the CDR3 is TGTGCCAGCAGCTCCGACCGAAGAAGCACAGATACGCAGTATTTT. It codes for CASSSDRRSTDTQYF.

This rearrangement joins TRBV7-8 to TRBJ1-2; D not certain. Germline V gives CDR1 SGHVS, CDR2 FQNEAQ. The CDR3 runs to 15 residues. Trimming removed 1 base from V and 4 bases from J, with 13 bases in between. The CDR3 nucleotides read TGTGCCAGCAGCTTAGGTCTGGTGACTCTCTATGGCTACACCTTC. It codes for CASSLGLVTLYGYTF.

This rearrangement joins TRBV12-3 or TRBV12-4 to TRBJ2-3; weak D call: TRBD1 (6 bases). V lost 0 bases and J lost 1, with 11 bases in between. This CDR3 contains 16 residues. DNA of the CDR3: TGTGCCAGCAGTTTAGCGCTGGGGGCCGGCACAGATACGCAGTATTTT. Its translation is CASSLALGAGTDTQYF.

CDR3: CASRRGTGSTDTQYF. The CDR3 DNA sequence: TGTGCCAGCAGGCGCGGGACAGGGAGCACAGATACGCAGTATTTT. This chain links TRBV2 with TRBJ2-3; the match to TRBD1 covers 9 bases. The germline V gene encodes CDR1 SNHLY and CDR2 FYNNEI. The CDR3 has 15 amino acids. Trimming removed 6 bases from V and 0 bases from J; junction bases left unmatched: 4.

In its sample, this clonotype was seen a few times. The J gene is TRBJ1-6, the V gene TRBV2; tentatively, D is TRBD1 (6 bases). The germline V and J ends were trimmed by 5 bases and 6 bases, with 11 bases remaining between them. Germline V gene sequence: CDR1 SNHLY, CDR2 FYNNEI. The CDR3 runs 14 residues. The CDR3 is CASSPDSFNSPLHF. The CDR3 bases are TGTGCCAGCAGTCCGGACAGCTTTAATTCACCCCTCCACTTT.

The chain couples TRBV6-1 to TRBJ2-5; D may be TRBD1 or TRBD2 (7 bases each). The germline V gene encodes CDR1 MNHNS and CDR2 SASEGT. Deletions cut 3 bases from V and 3 bases from J, with 17 bases between. This CDR3 has 16 amino acids. CDR3 loop: CASSDKTGRGEETQYF. As DNA, the CDR3 is TGTGCCAGCAGTGACAAGACAGGGAGGGGAGAAGAGACCCAGTACTTC.

There are a few counts of this clonotype. This chain links TRBV15 with TRBJ2-1; no clear D gene. The CDR3 runs to 15 residues. Deletions cut 1 base from V and 5 bases from J, with 12 bases between. Germline CDR1 reads LNHNV; CDR2 reads YYDKDF (reference sequence). CDR3 amino acids: CATSRGSQFNNEQFF. The CDR3 DNA follows: TGTGCCACCAGCAGAGGGTCTCAGTTCAACAATGAGCAGTTCTTC.

This chain connects TRBV27 to TRBJ1-2; D call uncertain. Germline CDR1 MNHEY, CDR2 SMNVEV (reference sequence). Trimming stripped 3 bases from V and 6 bases from J, with 11 bases between. CDR3 length: 13 residues. The CDR3 DNA follows: TGTGCCAGCAGTTTTCGGGCCGGGGATGGCTACACCTTC. This sequence encodes CASSFRAGDGYTF.

This clonotype was counted a few times. This sequence joins TRBV20-1 and TRBJ2-3; D is possibly TRBD2 (5 bases). Germline V gene data show CDR1 as DFQATT and CDR2 as SNEGSKA (reference sequence). The V gene lost 4 bases and the J gene lost 1 base, with 24 bases spanning the gap. The CDR3 covers 18 residues. The CDR3 here is CSANIWSLGKRGTDTQYF. Here the CDR3 DNA reads TGCAGTGCTAATATATGGTCCCTTGGGAAGAGGGGCACAGATACGCAGTATTTT.

V and J are TRBV6-1 and TRBJ2-5; D not certain. V dropped 6 bases and J dropped 5 bases, with 19 bases sitting between them. Per germline, CDR1 MNHNS and CDR2 SASEGT. This CDR3 region has 15 residues. CDR3 coding DNA: TGTGCCAGCAGGCTACCGGGCTCGACCCGCGAGACCCAGTACTTC. It codes for CASRLPGSTRETQYF.

The chain carries TRBV5-1 and TRBJ1-2; 7 nucleotides line up with TRBD1. Germline values: CDR1 SGHRS, CDR2 YFSETQ. The CDR3 consists of 15 residues. J gave up 6 bases and V 0 bases, and 8 bases lay outside the gene matches. The CDR3 sequence: CASSLGITGAHGYTF. CDR3 bases: TGCGCCAGCAGCTTGGGAATTACAGGGGCCCATGGCTACACCTTC.

J is TRBJ1-3 and V is TRBV11-2; 7 nucleotides agree with TRBD1. The trim removed 3 bases at V and 4 bases at J, leaving 9 bases unmatched. Germline CDR1 is SGHAT and CDR2 is FQNNGV. The CDR3 contains 16 residues. The CDR3 is CASSLRTGRAGNTIYF. The CDR3 nucleotides read TGTGCCAGCAGCTTGAGGACAGGAAGAGCAGGAAACACCATATATTTT.

This chain links TRBV5-1 with TRBJ2-2; 8 bases fit TRBD1. Trimming took 3 bases from V and 5 from J; bases not matched to a gene: 9. Per germline, CDR1 SGHRS and CDR2 YFSETQ. The CDR3 has 16 amino acids. DNA for the CDR3: TGCGCCAGCAGCTCCCAGACAGGGGTGGGGACCGGGGAGCTGTTTTTT. Amino acids: CASSSQTGVGTGELFF.